The 30 T cell receptor beta chains below come from one sample, sequenced in a study of human T cells and chemical hapten exposure. Whole blood that had not been fractionated was the source of extracted total RNA. TCRdb re-derived calls from the 5' RACE reads in MiXCR, one entry per CDR3 protein. This sample has approximately 81,000 distinct CDR3 sequences; roughly 8.4% occur once, and the top ten carry roughly 2.4%. Receptor source: a male donor in good health.

In this sample, this clonotype turned up a few times. V gene TRBV20-1 combines with J gene TRBJ2-3; 9 nucleotides agree with TRBD2. Unmatched junction bases numbered 11, after V lost 5 bases and J lost 5 bases. CDR1 is DFQATT, CDR2 SNEGSKA, per germline (reference sequence). The CDR3 is 15 residues long. CDR3 sequence: CSAEGASGGKDTQYF. DNA for the CDR3: TGCAGTGCTGAGGGGGCCAGCGGGGGGAAAGATACGCAGTATTTT.

DNA for the CDR3: TGCGCCAGCAGCCAAGAGGGGGACCAGCCCCAGCATTTT. This codes for CASSQEGDQPQHF. The rearrangement joins TRBV4-1 to TRBJ1-5; the D gene is possibly TRBD1 (5 bases). This CDR3 is built from 13 residues. The germline V gene encodes CDR1 MGHRA and CDR2 YSYEKL. V lost 0 bases to trimming and J lost 7 bases, with 7 bases between them.

The rearrangement uses TRBV20-1 and TRBJ2-1; 15 bases are shared with TRBD2. Unmatched junction bases numbered 13, after V lost 1 base and J lost 0 bases. This CDR3 has 21 amino acids. CDR1 is DFQATT and CDR2 is SNEGSKA in the germline V gene (reference sequence). Written as DNA, the CDR3 is TGCAGTGCTAGAGGGCGGAGGAGGGGACTAGCGGGGGGCACCTCCTACAATGAGCAGTTCTTC. This gives the protein CSARGRRRGLAGGTSYNEQFF.

In DNA form, the CDR3 reads TGTGCCAGCAGTTCAGGGGGCAATGGCTACACCTTC. Amino acid sequence: CASSSGGNGYTF. The chain recombines TRBV6-5 with TRBJ1-2, with 8 bases identical to TRBD1. CDR1 and CDR2 (germline): MNHEY, SVGAGI. This CDR3 comprises 12 residues. The ends lost 4 bases at V and 6 bases at J; junction bases unmatched: 1.

This clonotype was observed at least ten times. The gene calls are TRBV20-1 and TRBJ1-1, with no clear D. The germline V gene has CDR1 DFQATT and CDR2 SNEGSKA (reference sequence). This CDR3 region has 16 residues. V lost 2 bases, J lost 6 bases, and 22 bases lay in between. The CDR3 nucleotides are TGCAGTGCTAGACAACTCCTAACTAGCCGTGGGGCTGAAGCTTTCTTT. It specifies CSARQLLTSRGAEAFF.

The CDR3 DNA sequence: TGTGCCAGTAGCGAAGCGGCGGGAGGGCCGACCGGGGAGCTGTTTTTT. Residues: CASSEAAGGPTGELFF. This chain links TRBV19 with TRBJ2-2; 9 nucleotides align to TRBD2. Trimming took 6 bases from V and 5 from J; bases not matched to a gene: 10. The CDR3 is 16 amino acids. Germline CDR1 and CDR2: LNHDA and SQIVND (reference sequence).

The table lists this clonotype with a few counts. The rearrangement uses TRBV4-3 and TRBJ1-6; D may be TRBD1 (5 bases). This CDR3 has 15 residues. Germline loops: CDR1 LGHNA, CDR2 YSLEER. The V end lost 0 bases, the J end lost 7 bases, and 10 bases lay between the germline ends. CDR3 coding DNA: TGCGCCAGCAGCCAAGACCGGGGCCCCAATTCACCCCTCCACTTT. Residues: CASSQDRGPNSPLHF.

This clonotype was detected only a few times. The chain links TRBV9 to TRBJ1-6; D is perhaps TRBD1 (5 bases). The CDR3 totals 15 residues. Trimming left V 0 bases short and J 8 bases short, with 12 bases between. Per the germline V gene, CDR1 is SGDLS and CDR2 is YYNGEE. The CDR3 is CASSVGRQQDSPLHF. CDR3 nucleotide sequence: TGTGCCAGCAGCGTAGGTAGACAGCAAGATTCACCCCTCCACTTT.

This sequence joins TRBV18 and TRBJ1-5, with TRBD1 as a possible D gene (6 bases). Germline V CDR1 and CDR2: KGHSH, LQKENI. V lost 5 bases, J lost 4 bases, and 12 bases lay in between. The CDR3 has 14 amino acids. The CDR3 DNA reads TGTGCCAGCTCAACGGGACAACCTAATCAGCCCCAGCATTTT. Translation gives CASSTGQPNQPQHF.

This clonotype has only a few counts. The CDR3 DNA follows: TGTGCCAGCATCGGCGGGAAAGGAACCGGGGAGCTGTTTTTT. Its protein product is CASIGGKGTGELFF. The J gene is TRBJ2-2, the V gene TRBV25-1; TRBD2 is a possible D gene (6 bases). V lost 7 bases to trimming and J lost 5 bases, with 14 bases between them. This CDR3 has 14 residues. Germline assignment: CDR1 MGHDK and CDR2 SYGVNS.

This clonotype occurred many times. The chain uses TRBV13 and TRBJ2-3; D is ambiguous. This CDR3 contains 14 residues. CDR1 is PRHDT and CDR2 is FYEKMQ in the germline V gene (reference sequence). Trimming left V 0 bases short and J 6 bases short, with 10 bases between. The CDR3 protein is CASSLGSFSDTQYF. CDR3 DNA: TGTGCCAGCAGCTTAGGCTCCTTCTCGGATACGCAGTATTTT.

The rearrangement links TRBV6-2 or TRBV6-3 to TRBJ2-3; D unresolved. Between the trimmed V and J ends, which lost 6 bases and 1 base, there was a span of 11 bases. Per germline, CDR1 MNHEY and CDR2 SVGEGT. The length of the CDR3 is 14 residues. This chain's CDR3 is CASSLDVGTDTQYF. The CDR3 DNA sequence: TGTGCCAGCAGCCTGGACGTAGGCACAGATACGCAGTATTTT.

The table lists this clonotype with many counts. This chain uses TRBV20-1 with TRBJ1-2; no definite D call. V gave up 0 bases and J gave up 9 bases, with 8 bases separating them. Germline-derived CDR1 and CDR2 are DFQATT and SNEGSKA (reference sequence). The CDR3 spans 11 residues. The CDR3 bases are TGCAGTGCTAGAGATCCTCCCCGCTACACCTTC. Its protein is CSARDPPRYTF.

The table lists this clonotype with a few counts. The V and J genes are TRBV7-8 and TRBJ2-1; 10 bases are a match to TRBD2. Germline-derived CDR1 and CDR2 are SGHVS and FQNEAQ. The CDR3 covers 17 residues. V was clipped by 5 bases and J by 0 bases; unmatched bases: 7. CDR3 in DNA: TGTGCCAGCAGCCCCTGGACTAGCGGCAGCTCCTACAATGAGCAGTTCTTC. Its translation is CASSPWTSGSSYNEQFF.

The chain is built from TRBV5-5 and TRBJ2-1, with 9 positions matching TRBD1. Germline loops: CDR1 SGHKS, CDR2 YYEKEE (reference sequence). The V segment lost 0 bases and the J segment 6 bases; nucleotides outside the gene matches: 4. This CDR3 has 15 amino acids. DNA for the CDR3: TGTGCCAGCAGCTTGGAACAGGGGGCAGGCAATGAGCAGTTCTTC. It is translated as CASSLEQGAGNEQFF.

This clonotype was seen many times. V is TRBV7-9 and J is TRBJ1-1; D is unresolved. The CDR3 loop spans 12 amino acids. Germline V gene data show CDR1 as SEHNR and CDR2 as FQNEAQ (reference sequence). V was clipped by 11 bases and J by 7 bases, with 17 bases between them. In DNA, the CDR3 is TGTGCCTACACCCCAGCGGACGGTGAAGCTTTCTTT. Translation: CAYTPADGEAFF.

With regard to this clonotype: A much larger clone lies one base from this, so it may be a read error. This sequence joins TRBV7-9 and TRBJ2-1; possibly TRBD2 for D (5 bases). In germline, CDR1 is SEHNR, CDR2 FQNEAQ (reference sequence). The CDR3 is made up of 17 amino acids. Trimming took 8 bases from V and 0 from J, leaving 20 bases between them. CDR3 nucleotides: TGTGCCAGCCGCGTGAGGGATCAGAAGAGCTCCTACAATGAGCAGTTCTTC. It codes for CASRVRDQKSSYNEQFF.

CDR3 residues: CAINRDRGSEQYF. Written as DNA, the CDR3 is TGTGCCATCAACCGGGACAGGGGCAGCGAGCAGTACTTC. This chain links TRBV10-3 with TRBJ2-7; 10 nucleotides agree with TRBD1. The CDR3 length is 13 residues. Germline lookup yields CDR1 ENHRY and CDR2 SYGVKD. Trimming at V came to 7 bases and at J to 6 bases, leaving 6 bases not matched to a gene.

This clonotype was detected many times. The genes are TRBV29-1 and TRBJ2-5; D might be TRBD2 (5 bases). Trimming cost V 5 bases and J 2 bases, with 18 bases left between them. CDR3 length: 15 residues. In germline, CDR1 is SQVTM, CDR2 ANQGSEA. CDR3 amino acids: CSVNPRLARQETQYF. For the CDR3, the DNA is TGCAGCGTTAATCCCCGCCTAGCCCGGCAAGAGACCCAGTACTTC.

The chain is built from TRBV3-1 and TRBJ2-1, with 15 bases matching TRBD2. CDR1 and CDR2 from the germline V gene are LGHDT and YNNKEL (reference sequence). The CDR3 sequence is 16 residues long. V lost 4 bases and J lost 9; bases outside the gene matches: 7. CDR3 region: CASSLPVGLAGGEQFF. CDR3 coding DNA: TGTGCCAGCAGCCTCCCCGTGGGACTAGCGGGAGGTGAGCAGTTCTTC.

This clonotype occurred a few times. The chain employs TRBV6-6 and TRBJ1-6; TRBD1 agrees at 7 bases. The CDR3 extends over 15 amino acids. The germline gives CDR1 MNHNY, CDR2 SVGAGI (reference sequence). The V gene end was trimmed by 7 bases and the J gene end by 6 bases; junction bases not matched to a gene: 9. The DNA for the CDR3 is TGTGCCAGCACCCCGACAGGGTTGGTTAATTCACCCCTCCACTTT. This codes for CASTPTGLVNSPLHF.

The table lists this clonotype with many counts. The chain links TRBV29-1 to TRBJ1-1, with D possibly being TRBD1 (6 bases). Germline loops: CDR1 SQVTM, CDR2 ANQGSEA. This CDR3 comprises 13 residues. V was shortened by 4 bases and J by 6 bases, with 15 bases between the two germline ends. The DNA for the CDR3 is TGCAGCGTTGTGCCAGTGGGGGGCGCTGAAGCTTTCTTT. This gives the protein CSVVPVGGAEAFF.

The V call is TRBV19, the J call TRBJ2-2; D not certain. The V end lost 7 bases, the J end lost 5 bases, and 14 bases lay between the germline ends. Per the germline V gene, CDR1 is LNHDA and CDR2 is SQIVND (reference sequence). CDR3 length: 14 amino acids. The DNA of the CDR3 is TGTGCCAGTATTCCAACCCCACGTACCGGGGAGCTGTTTTTT. Translating it yields CASIPTPRTGELFF.

The V and J genes are TRBV6-6 and TRBJ1-5; the D is unclear. This CDR3 contains 14 residues. The ends were cut back, 2 bases at V and 7 bases at J, with 12 bases in the middle. Germline CDR1 MNHNY, CDR2 SVGAGI (reference sequence). The CDR3 reads CASSYVGRGQPQHF. The CDR3 bases are TGTGCCAGCAGTTACGTCGGGCGGGGACAGCCCCAGCATTTT.

The rearrangement joins TRBV24-1 to TRBJ2-5; tentatively, D is TRBD2 (5 bases). V lost 5 bases and J 1 base, leaving 7 bases between the germline ends. The CDR3 totals 13 residues. CDR1 and CDR2 from the germline V gene are KGHDR and SFDVKD. CDR3 amino acids: CATSASSQETQYF. In DNA, the CDR3 is TGTGCCACCAGTGCTAGCAGCCAAGAGACCCAGTACTTC.

This sequence joins TRBV19 and TRBJ2-4, with D possibly being TRBD1 (6 bases). This CDR3 is built from 14 residues. V was trimmed by 0 bases and J by 7 bases, leaving 10 bases between them. Germline values: CDR1 LNHDA, CDR2 SQIVND (reference sequence). In DNA, the CDR3 is TGTGCCAGTAGTATAGAGCACAGGGTGAACATTCAGTACTTC. Amino acid sequence: CASSIEHRVNIQYF.

At least ten counts were recorded for this clonotype. The chain couples TRBV19 to TRBJ2-7, with D tentatively TRBD2 (6 bases). Trimming took 4 bases from V and 0 from J, leaving 10 bases between them. The germline gives CDR1 LNHDA, CDR2 SQIVND (reference sequence). The CDR3 is 14 residues long. The CDR3 bases are TGTGCCAGTAGTAGAGGGACTGTCTCCTACGAGCAGTACTTC. Protein product: CASSRGTVSYEQYF.

This clonotype showed up many times. J is TRBJ2-1 and V is TRBV20-1; 9 bases agree with TRBD2. This CDR3 is built from 14 residues. Germline CDR1 reads DFQATT; CDR2 reads SNEGSKA (reference sequence). V was clipped by 6 bases and J by 9 bases; unmatched bases: 12. The CDR3 nucleotides read TGCAGTGCCCGTGGACTAGCGTTGAAGAGTGAGCAGTTCTTC. Its translation: CSARGLALKSEQFF.

This clonotype was seen a handful of times. The V gene is TRBV7-9, the J gene TRBJ2-3, with 9 bases aligning to TRBD2. CDR1 and CDR2 (germline): SEHNR, FQNEAQ (reference sequence). The CDR3 has 14 amino acids. V lost 8 bases, J lost 4 bases, and 7 bases stayed unmatched. For the CDR3, the DNA is TGTGCCAGCCGAGCGGGAGGTTCGTCAGATACGCAGTATTTT. Amino acids: CASRAGGSSDTQYF.

The chain combines TRBV4-2 with TRBJ2-7; the match to TRBD1 covers 7 bases. The CDR3 consists of 12 residues. The trim removed 5 bases at V and 6 bases at J, leaving 4 bases unmatched. CDR1 and CDR2 (germline): LGHNA, YNFKEQ. The CDR3 loop reads CASSSDRVEQYF. CDR3 DNA sequence: TGTGCCAGCAGCAGCGACAGGGTCGAGCAGTACTTC.